A single sample gave rise to the 26 T cell receptor beta chains below, sequenced in a study of glioma-infiltrating T cells. Amplification of TCR alpha and beta CDR3 regions from RNA used iRepertoire nested multiplex PCR. Each CDR3 protein gets one entry after TCRdb re-called the multiplex PCR reads with MiXCR. The sample has a few hundred thousand distinct CDR3 sequences; around 38% are singletons. The sample taken for sequencing was glioma tissue, nonneoplastic brain tissue, or PBMCs (not recorded which). These receptors all stem from a human donor with low-grade glioma or glioblastoma, undergoing nonglioma brain surgery, or in good health (not recorded which).

This clonotype was seen a handful of times. This chain connects TRBV4-2 to TRBJ2-5; TRBD2 matches at 10 bases. This CDR3 has 14 residues. The J segment lost 4 bases and the V segment lost 6 bases, leaving 5 bases of the junction unmatched. Per germline, CDR1 LGHNA and CDR2 YNFKEQ. CDR3 DNA sequence: TGTGCCAGCAGTTCTAGCGGGAGCGTAGAGACCCAGTACTTC. This gives the protein CASSSSGSVETQYF.

Comment on this clonotype: A single base separates this from a much larger clone, so it may be a read error. The genes are TRBV6-5 and TRBJ2-7; possible D gene TRBD1, 6 bases. Trimming stripped 4 bases from V and 7 bases from J, with 14 bases between. Looked up from germline, CDR1 is MNHEY and CDR2 is SVGAGI. The length of the CDR3 is 13 residues. The CDR3, as DNA: TGTGCCAGCAGTTTCGCGGACAGAAGAGAGCAGTACTTC. It encodes CASSFADRREQYF.

The chain links TRBV19 to TRBJ2-7; 10 nucleotides line up with TRBD2. Germline lookup yields CDR1 LNHDA and CDR2 SQIVND (reference sequence). V shed 5 bases, J shed 4 bases, and the junction held 5 bases outside the gene matches. This CDR3 comprises 14 residues. CDR3 residues: CASSWASGSYEQYF. The DNA for the CDR3 is TGTGCCAGTAGTTGGGCTAGCGGGAGTTACGAGCAGTACTTC.

CDR3 residues: CATSIWDLTNYGYTF. The DNA of the CDR3 is TGTGCCACCTCAATTTGGGACCTTACTAACTATGGCTACACCTTC. The V call is TRBV10-3, the J call TRBJ1-2; the D gene is possibly TRBD1 (5 bases). Germline loops: CDR1 ENHRY, CDR2 SYGVKD. V lost 10 bases and J 0 bases, leaving 18 bases between the germline ends. The CDR3 runs 15 residues.

This clonotype was found a few times. This chain uses TRBV7-2 with TRBJ2-7, with D tentatively TRBD1 (6 bases). The CDR3 runs 14 residues. Per the germline V gene, CDR1 is SGHTA and CDR2 is FQGNSA. Trimming shortened V by 4 bases and J by 1 base, and 11 bases separated the two germline ends. CDR3 nucleotides: TGTGCCAGCAGCTCCAGGGGCACGTCCTACGAGCAGTACTTC. Its protein product is CASSSRGTSYEQYF.

CDR3 sequence reads: CASSPIRGLRTYEQYF. CDR3 in DNA: TGTGCCAGCAGCCCAATACGGGGACTCAGAACCTACGAGCAGTACTTC. This chain joins TRBV11-2 and TRBJ2-7; tentative D call: TRBD2 (6 bases). CDR3 length: 16 amino acids. Between the trimmed V and J ends, which lost 5 bases and 2 bases, there was a span of 19 bases. CDR1 and CDR2 (germline): SGHAT, FQNNGV.

Note on this clonotype: A much larger clone is a single base away; this may be a read error. The CDR3 DNA reads TGTGCCAGCAGTTTAGTCCCCCAGGGGACCGAGGAGCTGTTTTTT. Translated: CASSLVPQGTEELFF. This chain links TRBV27 with TRBJ2-2; D possibly corresponds to TRBD1 (6 bases). Germline V gene lookup returns CDR1 MNHEY and CDR2 SMNVEV (reference sequence). CDR3 length equals 15 residues.

The chain has TRBV3-1 and TRBJ1-4; D is perhaps TRBD1 (5 bases). The germline CDR1 and CDR2 sequences are LGHDT and YNNKEL (reference sequence). The CDR3 is made up of 15 amino acids. V was pared by 0 bases and J by 4 bases, with 9 bases between. The CDR3 DNA sequence: TGTGCCAGCAGCCAAGAGGGGCGGAGTAATGAAAAACTGTTTTTT. This translates into CASSQEGRSNEKLFF.

The rearrangement uses TRBV20-1 and TRBJ2-1, with TRBD2 matching over 9 bases. V was pared by 3 bases and J by 8 bases, with 5 bases of the junction left unmatched. Germline V gene sequence: CDR1 DFQATT, CDR2 SNEGSKA (reference sequence). The CDR3 consists of 13 residues. The CDR3 region is CSASGSGSYEQFF. CDR3 sequence (DNA): TGCAGTGCTAGTGGTAGCGGGAGCTATGAGCAGTTCTTC.

The chain uses TRBV6-2 or TRBV6-3 and TRBJ1-5; D may be TRBD1 (5 bases). V was trimmed by 6 bases and J by 0 bases, leaving 15 bases between them. The CDR3 loop spans 16 amino acids. CDR1 and CDR2 from the germline V gene are MNHEY and SVGEGT. CDR3 coding DNA: TGTGCCAGCAGGACGTGGGGCACCTATAGCAATCAGCCCCAGCATTTT. It specifies CASRTWGTYSNQPQHF.

The CDR3 region is CSAPRAFEQFF. Here the CDR3 DNA reads TGCAGTGCTCCGAGGGCCTTCGAGCAGTTCTTC. This chain joins TRBV20-1 and TRBJ2-1; TRBD2 is a possible D gene (5 bases). The V and J ends lost 5 bases and 10 bases respectively, with 12 bases between them. This CDR3 is built from 11 residues. The V gene's germline CDR1 is DFQATT and CDR2 SNEGSKA (reference sequence).

This clonotype was observed a handful of times. This chain links TRBV19 with TRBJ1-5; 8 bases are a match to TRBD1. V lost 7 bases to trimming and J lost 1 base; unmatched junction nucleotides: 6. Germline V gives CDR1 LNHDA, CDR2 SQIVND (reference sequence). The length of the CDR3 is 15 residues. CDR3 region: CASTGQGQSNQPQHF. For the CDR3, the DNA is TGTGCCAGTACCGGACAGGGCCAGAGCAATCAGCCCCAGCATTTT.

This chain joins TRBV19 and TRBJ1-2; D is unresolved. Germline-derived CDR1 and CDR2 are LNHDA and SQIVND (reference sequence). V was clipped by 3 bases and J by 0 bases, with 11 bases between them. The CDR3 runs 15 residues. The CDR3 nucleotides are TGTGCCAGTAGTATCCTCGGGCAGACTAACTATGGCTACACCTTC. As protein: CASSILGQTNYGYTF.

This clonotype appeared many times. CDR3 loop: CASDNAGASYSNQPQHF. As DNA, the CDR3 is TGTGCCAGCGATAATGCGGGGGCGTCCTATAGCAATCAGCCCCAGCATTTT. This chain uses TRBV28 with TRBJ1-5; D is perhaps TRBD1 (6 bases). Germline CDR1 and CDR2: MDHEN and SYDVKM. The CDR3 spans 17 residues. Trimming took 8 bases from V and 0 from J, leaving 20 bases between them. Drawing the rest from reference TRBV28 and TRBJ1-5, the complete variable domain is DVKVTQSSRYLVKRTGEKVFLECVQDMDHENMFWYRQDPGLGLRLIYFSYDVKMKEKGDIPEGYSVSREKKERFSLILESASTNQTSMYLCASDNAGASYSNQPQHFGDGTRLSIL.

The table lists this clonotype with a count of one. The chain couples TRBV20-1 to TRBJ2-1; TRBD2 agrees at 7 bases. CDR1 DFQATT and CDR2 SNEGSKA come from the germline V gene (reference sequence). The CDR3 runs 15 residues. Trimming at V came to 6 bases and at J to 0 bases, leaving 8 bases not matched to a gene. CDR3 amino acids: CSAGTGGSSYNEQFF. The CDR3 nucleotides are TGCAGTGCGGGTACTGGCGGGAGCTCCTACAATGAGCAGTTCTTC.

This clonotype was seen repeatedly, ten times or more. J is TRBJ2-5 and V is TRBV7-2; TRBD2 agrees at 12 bases. The CDR3 has 14 amino acids. Germline values: CDR1 SGHTA, CDR2 FQGNSA. V gave up 6 bases and J gave up 5 bases; unmatched junction bases: 4. Here the CDR3 reads CASRRTSGMETQYF. The CDR3 DNA is TGTGCCAGCAGAAGGACTAGCGGGATGGAGACCCAGTACTTC.

Of note for this clonotype: With a much larger clone just one base away, this may be a read error. The conserved phenylalanine or tryptophan normally closing the CDR3 is absent here, so this likely arose from a read error. The chain joins TRBV28 to TRBJ1-1; D is ambiguous. Germline CDR1 and CDR2: MDHEN and SYDVKM. V gave up 4 bases and J gave up 1 base, with 10 bases separating them. The CDR3 consists of 14 residues. The CDR3: CASSSVGQNTEAFS. The DNA of the CDR3 is TGTGCCAGCAGTTCAGTGGGCCAGAACACTGAAGCTTTCTCT.

Of note for this clonotype: Since a much larger clone is just one base distant, this may be a read error. The CDR3 sequence: CASNGYSEQFF. Written as DNA, the CDR3 is TGTGCCAGCAACGGGTACAGTGAGCAGTTCTTC. The V and J genes are TRBV6-2 or TRBV6-3 and TRBJ2-1; D is undetermined. Germline lookup yields CDR1 MNHEY and CDR2 SVGEGT. This CDR3 comprises 11 residues.

Only a few counts were recorded for this clonotype. V usage is TRBV28 and J usage is TRBJ2-7; TRBD2 aligns across 9 bases. Germline CDR1 and CDR2: MDHEN and SYDVKM. V lost 6 bases to trimming and J lost 3 bases; unmatched junction nucleotides: 6. The length of the CDR3 is 14 residues. CDR3 nucleotide sequence: TGTGCCAGCAGCCTAGCGGGACGGAACTACGAGCAGTACTTC. Its translation is CASSLAGRNYEQYF.

To note about this clonotype: Given a much more abundant clone one base away, this may be a read error. The chain employs TRBV6-2 or TRBV6-3 and TRBJ1-1, with D perhaps matching TRBD1 (6 bases). Germline V gene lookup returns CDR1 MNHEY and CDR2 SVGEGT. The CDR3 is made up of 15 amino acids. Written as DNA, the CDR3 is TGTGCCAGCAGACGGACAGTAGTTATGAACACTGGAGCTTTCTTT. Amino acid sequence: CASRRTVVMNTGAFF.

Comment on this clonotype: Just one base apart from a much larger clone, this may be a read error. This chain joins TRBV28 and TRBJ1-1; perhaps TRBD1 as D (6 bases). Trimming stripped 6 bases from V and 1 base from J, with 15 bases between. Germline lookup yields CDR1 MDHEN and CDR2 SYDVKM. The CDR3 runs 15 residues. As DNA, the CDR3 is TGTGCCAGCAGCCCCAGTATAGGGGGGAACACTGAAGCTTTCTTT. It translates to CASSPSIGGNTEAFF.

This clonotype was counted many times. The chain employs TRBV20-1 and TRBJ1-5; TRBD1 aligns across 8 bases. The germline V gene has CDR1 DFQATT and CDR2 SNEGSKA (reference sequence). Germline trimming cut 6 bases from V and 4 bases from J; bases unmatched to any gene: 5. The CDR3 covers 13 residues. CDR3 protein: CSATWTGNQPQHF. DNA of the CDR3: TGCAGTGCGACTTGGACAGGGAATCAGCCCCAGCATTTT.

The chain joins TRBV28 to TRBJ2-7; 10 bases are a match to TRBD1. J lost 8 bases, V lost 4 bases, and 17 bases had no gene match. Germline V lookup: CDR1 MDHEN, CDR2 SYDVKM. There are 17 residues in the CDR3. CDR3 DNA sequence: TGTGCCAGCAGTTCGATATATCCGGGACAGGGGACCCACAAGCAGTACTTC. It is translated as CASSSIYPGQGTHKQYF.

A remark on this clonotype: A single base separates this from a much larger clone, so it may be a read error. This chain joins TRBV28 and TRBJ1-5; 7 positions agree with TRBD1. Germline trimming cut 5 bases from V and 11 bases from J; bases unmatched to any gene: 6. The germline CDR1 and CDR2 sequences are MDHEN and SYDVKM. CDR3 size: 12 residues. The CDR3 DNA follows: TGTGCCAGCAGTCCTCAGGGACAGACCCAGCATTTT. It yields the protein CASSPQGQTQHF.

As regards this clonotype: Possible read error: a much larger clone is one base away. This chain uses TRBV4-1 with TRBJ1-6; D is uncertain. The CDR3 is 14 amino acids. Germline CDR1 and CDR2: MGHRA and YSYEKL. CDR3: CASSQGRFNSPLQF. CDR3 DNA sequence: TGCGCCAGCAGCCAAGGCAGGTTCAATTCACCCCTCCAATTT.

The V call is TRBV27, the J call TRBJ2-1, with TRBD2 as a possible D gene (8 bases). Germline CDR1 reads MNHEY; CDR2 reads SMNVEV (reference sequence). V lost 6 bases and J 1 base, leaving 16 bases between the germline ends. This CDR3 region has 16 residues. The CDR3 spells CASRPREGASYNEQFF. The CDR3 DNA reads TGTGCCAGCAGACCACGGGAGGGGGCTTCCTACAATGAGCAGTTCTTC.